One sample yielded the 29 T cell receptor beta chains listed below, sequenced in a study of cytomegalovirus exposure and HLA in healthy donors. Primers for the PCR totalled 60 Vbeta and 13 Jbeta. Clones were read by immunoSEQ multiplex PCR, and TCRdb kept only the in-frame ones, dropping some. The table records around 170,000 clones, around 80% of them present only once. Material for sequencing was PBMCs. These receptors came from a woman between 50 and 59 years old in good health and CMV-seropositive.

The chain recombines TRBV7-2 with TRBJ2-7; maybe TRBD2 (6 bases). The CDR3 sequence is 17 residues long. Deletions cut 0 bases from V and 2 bases from J, with 17 bases between. Germline assignment: CDR1 SGHTA and CDR2 FQGNSA. CDR3 loop: CASSLAGIAGPPYEQYF. CDR3 nucleotides: TGTGCCAGCAGCTTAGCAGGCATCGCGGGGCCTCCCTACGAGCAGTACTTC. Based on the CDR3 plus reference TRBV7-2 and TRBJ2-7, the full variable domain is GAGVSQSPSNKVTEKGKDVELRCDPISGHTALYWYRQSLGQGLEFLIYFQGNSAPDKSGLPSDRFSAERTGGSVSTLTIQRTQQEDSAVYLCASSLAGIAGPPYEQYFGPGTRLTVT.

CDR3: CASSSDRGPYNEQFF. In nucleotides, the CDR3 is TGTGCCAGCAGTTCCGACAGGGGCCCCTACAATGAGCAGTTCTTC. The V call is TRBV6-5, the J call TRBJ2-1, with TRBD1 matching over 8 bases. This CDR3 spans 15 amino acids. V lost 4 bases, J lost 2 bases, and 4 bases stayed unmatched. CDR1 and CDR2 from the germline V gene are MNHEY and SVGAGI.

J is TRBJ2-1 and V is TRBV4-3; 9 positions agree with TRBD2. J was trimmed by 4 bases and V by 1 base; bases with no gene match: 8. CDR3 length equals 17 residues. Germline V gene data show CDR1 as LGHNA and CDR2 as YSLEER. CDR3 residues: CASSQVLQRGAYNEQFF. CDR3 sequence (DNA): TGCGCCAGCAGCCAAGTGCTTCAGCGGGGGGCGTACAATGAGCAGTTCTTC.

A single count supports this clone. V is TRBV2 and J is TRBJ1-1, with 10 bases fitting TRBD1. CDR3 size: 14 residues. The germline CDR1 and CDR2 sequences are SNHLY and FYNNEI. Trimming at V came to 7 bases and at J to 4 bases, leaving 6 bases not matched to a gene. DNA for the CDR3: TGTGCCAGCATCCCGGGACAGGGGTTCACTGAAGCTTTCTTT. Amino acids: CASIPGQGFTEAFF.

This chain connects TRBV6-1 to TRBJ2-3; perhaps TRBD2 as D (7 bases). The CDR3 runs 16 residues. V shed 2 bases and J shed 8 bases, with 20 bases lying between them. Germline V gene sequence: CDR1 MNHNS, CDR2 SASEGT. The CDR3 DNA is TGTGCCAGCAGTGAATGGGCGGGGGCCGGGTTGGGTACGCAGTATTTT. Translating it yields CASSEWAGAGLGTQYF.

The chain uses TRBV5-1 and TRBJ1-2; 7 bases align to TRBD1. CDR3 length: 13 amino acids. Germline values: CDR1 SGHRS, CDR2 YFSETQ. V shed 0 bases, J shed 8 bases, and the junction held 4 bases outside the gene matches. The CDR3: CASSLEWTGGYTF. The DNA of the CDR3 is TGCGCCAGCAGCTTGGAGTGGACAGGCGGCTACACCTTC.

The sample holds a few counts of this clone. The rearrangement uses TRBV2 and TRBJ1-2, with no clear D. Germline V gene data show CDR1 as SNHLY and CDR2 as FYNNEI. Trimming pared 0 bases from V and 1 base from J, leaving 6 bases between. The CDR3 extends over 14 amino acids. The DNA for the CDR3 is TGTGCCAGCAGTGAAGCGAGCGTTAACTATGGCTACACCTTC. As protein: CASSEASVNYGYTF. Full variable domain (outside the CDR3, taken from reference TRBV2 and TRBJ1-2): EPEVTQTPSHQVTQMGQEVILRCVPISNHLYFYWYRQILGQKVEFLVSFYNNEISEKSEIFDDQFSVERPDGSNFTLKIRSTKLEDSAMYFCASSEASVNYGYTFGSGTRLTVV.

The CDR3 DNA reads TGTGCCAGCTCACCTTCGGGAGGGGGAATAGAAAAACTGTTTTTT. It encodes CASSPSGGGIEKLFF. The chain carries TRBV18 and TRBJ1-4; a possible D gene is TRBD1 (6 bases). From germline, CDR1 is KGHSH and CDR2 LQKENI. The CDR3 covers 15 residues. V lost 3 bases and J 8 bases, leaving 16 bases between the germline ends.

The V gene is TRBV2, the J gene TRBJ1-2; TRBD1 matches 8 bases. With V trimmed by 3 bases and J by 9 bases, 6 bases remained unmatched. CDR3 length: 13 amino acids. Germline V gene sequence: CDR1 SNHLY, CDR2 FYNNEI. In DNA form, the CDR3 reads TGTGCCAGCAGTGACCAGGGGGCGACGAGCTACACCTTC. Encoded protein: CASSDQGATSYTF.

V is TRBV7-6 and J is TRBJ2-7; perhaps TRBD2 as D (6 bases). CDR1 SGHVS and CDR2 FNYEAQ come from the germline V gene. The CDR3 runs 15 residues. The V end was cut by 5 bases, the J end by 0 bases, with 14 bases between. CDR3 region: CASSPGGGSSYEQYF. The CDR3 DNA sequence: TGTGCCAGCAGCCCTGGTGGGGGGAGCTCCTACGAGCAGTACTTC. The variable domain in full, with the rest retrieved from reference TRBV7-6 and TRBJ2-7, is GAGVSQSPRYKVTKRGQDVALRCDPISGHVSLYWYRQALGQGPEFLTYFNYEAQQDKSGLPNDRFSAERPEGSISTLTIQRTEQRDSAMYRCASSPGGGSSYEQYFGPGTRLTVT.

The V call is TRBV6-1, the J call TRBJ1-6; 9 nucleotides agree with TRBD1. The CDR3 sequence is 14 residues long. J lost 10 bases, V lost 3 bases, and 4 bases had no gene match. Germline V gene lookup returns CDR1 MNHNS and CDR2 SASEGT. CDR3 protein: CASSEDRGRSPLHF. Written as DNA, the CDR3 is TGTGCCAGCAGTGAGGACAGGGGCCGATCACCCCTCCACTTT.

V is TRBV27 and J is TRBJ2-1; 14 bases match TRBD2. The CDR3 runs 17 residues. V lost 8 bases to trimming and J lost 2 bases; unmatched junction nucleotides: 8. Per the germline V gene, CDR1 is MNHEY and CDR2 is SMNVEV (reference sequence). CDR3 DNA sequence: TGTGCCAGCCGACGGACTAGCGGGGGGAGGACCTACAATGAGCAGTTCTTC. As protein: CASRRTSGGRTYNEQFF.

The chain recombines TRBV7-3 with TRBJ1-1, with a possible D match to TRBD1 (6 bases). The CDR3 contains 14 residues. CDR1 is SGHTA and CDR2 is FQGTGA in the germline V gene. V dropped 5 bases and J dropped 1 base, with 11 bases sitting between them. CDR3 amino acids: CASSQQQGNTEAFF. CDR3 coding DNA: TGTGCCAGCAGCCAACAACAGGGGAACACTGAAGCTTTCTTT.

V and J are TRBV28 and TRBJ2-6; tentative D call: TRBD1 (6 bases). The CDR3 length is 16 residues. CDR1 is MDHEN, CDR2 SYDVKM, per germline. Trimming took 5 bases from V and 1 from J, leaving 12 bases between them. Here the CDR3 DNA reads TGTGCCAGCAGTCAGCTAGGGGGTTCTGGGGCCAACGTCCTGACTTTC. It encodes CASSQLGGSGANVLTF.

This clone was counted a single time. The chain is built from TRBV28 and TRBJ2-4; TRBD1 matches 8 bases. The CDR3 has 15 residues. Germline V gene data show CDR1 as MDHEN and CDR2 as SYDVKM. V was pared by 6 bases and J by 0 bases, with 4 bases of the junction left unmatched. CDR3 amino acids: CASSPQGAAKNIQYF. The CDR3 DNA is TGTGCCAGCAGCCCTCAGGGGGCAGCCAAAAACATTCAGTACTTC.

The V gene is TRBV2, the J gene TRBJ1-1; D is unclear. CDR1 SNHLY and CDR2 FYNNEI come from the germline V gene. The V gene lost 8 bases and the J gene lost 1 base, with 8 bases spanning the gap. The CDR3 totals 12 residues. The CDR3 loop is CASLRQNTEAFF. CDR3 DNA: TGTGCCAGCCTCAGACAGAACACTGAAGCTTTCTTT.

V usage is TRBV18 and J usage is TRBJ2-7; 11 bases line up with TRBD1. The CDR3 totals 17 residues. Germline CDR1 reads KGHSH; CDR2 reads LQKENI. J gave up 0 bases and V 4 bases, and 8 bases lay outside the gene matches. CDR3 nucleotides: TGTGCCAGCTCACTGAGGACAGGGGGCCTGAGCTCCTACGAGCAGTACTTC. Translated, it gives CASSLRTGGLSSYEQYF. Full variable domain (outside the CDR3, taken from reference TRBV18 and TRBJ2-7): NAGVMQNPRHLVRRRGQEARLRCSPMKGHSHVYWYRQLPEEGLKFMVYLQKENIIDESGMPKERFSAEFPKEGPSILRIQQVVRGDSAAYFCASSLRTGGLSSYEQYFGPGTRLTVT.

With respect to this clone: One end of the junction does not line up with germline, which may come from a read error. The genes are TRBV5-4 and TRBJ1-1, with a tentative D call TRBD1 (6 bases). This CDR3 comprises 15 residues. CDR1 SGHNT and CDR2 YYREEE come from the germline V gene (reference sequence). The CDR3 nucleotides read TGTGCAAGCAAAAGGGGGGGGCGTGTGAACACTGAAGCTTTCTTT. Translating gives CASKRGGRVNTEAFF.

The V gene is TRBV7-2, the J gene TRBJ1-1; TRBD1 matches 8 bases. CDR1 SGHTA and CDR2 FQGNSA come from the germline V gene. CDR3 length: 15 residues. V trimming: 5 bases; J trimming: 3 bases; junction bases outside the gene matches: 8. CDR3 sequence reads: CASSHRTGYDTEAFF. The CDR3 nucleotides read TGTGCCAGCAGCCACAGGACAGGGTACGACACTGAAGCTTTCTTT.

The chain recombines TRBV7-6 with TRBJ2-7, with a weak D call TRBD1 (5 bases). The V gene's germline CDR1 is SGHVS and CDR2 FNYEAQ. V lost 1 base, J lost 1 base, and 14 bases lay in between. The CDR3 loop spans 16 amino acids. DNA for the CDR3: TGTGCCAGCAGCTTAGGTCCAGGGCGACTTTCCTACGAGCAGTACTTC. It encodes CASSLGPGRLSYEQYF.

The chain carries TRBV7-9 and TRBJ1-5, with D unclear. This CDR3 comprises 13 residues. Between the trimmed V and J ends, which lost 5 bases and 5 bases, there was a span of 10 bases. Germline lookup yields CDR1 SEHNR and CDR2 FQNEAQ (reference sequence). The CDR3 is CASSTDGDQPQHF. DNA of the CDR3: TGTGCCAGCAGCACGGACGGGGATCAGCCCCAGCATTTT.

V and J are TRBV11-3 and TRBJ2-7; D gene ambiguous. The CDR3 loop spans 14 amino acids. V shed 2 bases and J shed 0 bases, with 8 bases lying between them. Looked up from germline, CDR1 is SGHNT and CDR2 is YENEEA. The CDR3 nucleotides are TGTGCCAGCAGCTTAAACCCCGGCTCCTACGAGCAGTACTTC. This gives the protein CASSLNPGSYEQYF.

This chain uses TRBV7-2 with TRBJ1-1, with D unclear. In germline, CDR1 is SGHTA, CDR2 FQGNSA. This CDR3 has 13 residues. V dropped 4 bases and J dropped 1 base, with 7 bases sitting between them. The CDR3 region has the DNA TGTGCCAGCAGCTACCAGAAGAACACTGAAGCTTTCTTT. This gives the protein CASSYQKNTEAFF.

The CDR3 here is CASSVGGGEGTGELFF. The CDR3 DNA follows: TGTGCCAGCAGCGTAGGGGGGGGAGAGGGCACCGGGGAGCTGTTTTTT. The chain couples TRBV9 to TRBJ2-2, with 7 bases identical to TRBD2. CDR3 length: 16 amino acids. With V trimmed by 0 bases and J by 4 bases, 6 bases remained unmatched. In germline, CDR1 is SGDLS, CDR2 YYNGEE.

The genes are TRBV6-1 and TRBJ1-2; D is perhaps TRBD1 (6 bases). CDR1 and CDR2 from the germline V gene are MNHNS and SASEGT. Trimming pared 6 bases from V and 5 bases from J, leaving 13 bases between. CDR3 length equals 13 residues. The CDR3 DNA follows: TGTGCCAGCAGGACAGGCGAAATTTATGGCTACACCTTC. As protein: CASRTGEIYGYTF.

The V call is TRBV7-2, the J call TRBJ2-5; TRBD2 matches 10 bases. This CDR3 is 15 amino acids long. The J segment lost 3 bases and the V segment lost 7 bases, leaving 8 bases of the junction unmatched. Germline assignment: CDR1 SGHTA and CDR2 FQGNSA. CDR3 region: CASTQSGGAEETQYF. Written as DNA, the CDR3 is TGTGCCAGCACCCAAAGCGGGGGGGCCGAAGAGACCCAGTACTTC.

This clone was found a few times. The chain is built from TRBV27 and TRBJ1-1; 9 bases are shared with TRBD1. Germline CDR1 MNHEY, CDR2 SMNVEV (reference sequence). With 5 bases clipped from V and 11 bases from J, the junction kept 12 bases outside the gene matches. There are 14 residues in the CDR3. As DNA, the CDR3 is TGTGCCAGCAGTAGTTCCGGGACAGGGATTCGGGCTTTCTTT. Amino acid sequence: CASSSSGTGIRAFF.

The J gene is TRBJ2-7, the V gene TRBV10-3; possible D gene TRBD2, 5 bases. Germline V lookup: CDR1 ENHRY, CDR2 SYGVKD. Trimming took 3 bases from V and 0 from J, leaving 9 bases between them. The CDR3 runs 14 residues. DNA for the CDR3: TGTGCCATCAGTGATCGAGGAGGCTCCTACGAGCAGTACTTC. Translating it yields CAISDRGGSYEQYF.

This chain links TRBV4-3 with TRBJ1-5; 8 bases match TRBD1. The ends lost 1 base at V and 4 bases at J; junction bases unmatched: 3. The CDR3 is 15 residues long. Germline-derived CDR1 and CDR2 are LGHNA and YSLEER. In nucleotides, the CDR3 is TGCGCCAGCAGCCAAGGGCGACAGGGGAATCAGCCCCAGCATTTT. As protein: CASSQGRQGNQPQHF.